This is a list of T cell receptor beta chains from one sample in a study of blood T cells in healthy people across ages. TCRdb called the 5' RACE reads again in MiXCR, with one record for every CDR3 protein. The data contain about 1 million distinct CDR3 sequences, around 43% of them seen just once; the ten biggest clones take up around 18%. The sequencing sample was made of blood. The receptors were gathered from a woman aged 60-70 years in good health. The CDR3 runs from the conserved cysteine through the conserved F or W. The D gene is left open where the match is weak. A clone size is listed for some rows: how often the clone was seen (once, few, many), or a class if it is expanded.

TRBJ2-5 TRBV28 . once CASSLMAELKETQCF TGTGCCAGCAGTTTAATGGCAGAACTTAAGGAGACCCAGTGCTTC
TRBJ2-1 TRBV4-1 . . CASSQDRGLGYNEQFF TGCGCCAGCAGCCAAGATAGGGGCTTGGGATACAATGAGCAGTTCTTC
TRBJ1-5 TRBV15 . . CATSRADSNQPQHF TGTGCCACCAGCAGAGCCGATAGCAATCAGCCCCAGCATTTT
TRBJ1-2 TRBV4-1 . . CASSQGSGSYGYTF TGCGCCAGCAGCCAAGGTTCAGGGAGCTATGGCTACACCTTC
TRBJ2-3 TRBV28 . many CAGRGRGTGTDTQYF TGTGCCGGCAGGGGAAGGGGAACTGGCACAGATACGCAGTATTTT
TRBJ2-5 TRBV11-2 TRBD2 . CASRISGRMGKETQYF TGTGCCAGCAGGATTAGCGGGAGGATGGGGAAAGAGACCCAGTACTTC
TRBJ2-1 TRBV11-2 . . CASSPPGFYNEQFF TGTGCCAGCAGCCCTCCGGGATTTTACAATGAGCAGTTCTTC
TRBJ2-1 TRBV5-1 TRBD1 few CASSLAGQLGNEQFF TGCGCCAGCAGCTTGGCGGGACAGTTAGGGAATGAGCAGTTCTTC
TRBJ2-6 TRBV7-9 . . CASSLVGLARVLTF TGTGCCAGCAGCTTAGTTGGACTGGCAAGGGTCCTGACTTTC
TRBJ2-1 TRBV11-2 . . CASARRGALYNEQFF TGTGCCAGCGCAAGAAGGGGGGCCCTCTACAATGAGCAGTTCTTC
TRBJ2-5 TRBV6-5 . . CASRGAFGETQYF TGTGCCAGCAGGGGGGCCTTCGGGGAGACCCAGTACTTC
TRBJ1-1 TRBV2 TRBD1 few CASRKTGDTEAFF TGTGCCAGCAGAAAAACAGGGGACACTGAAGCTTTCTTT
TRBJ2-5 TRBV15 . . CATRRTNQETQYF TGTGCCACCCGTCGGACTAACCAAGAGACCCAGTACTTC
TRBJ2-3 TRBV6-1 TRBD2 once CASSETSGSRTDTQYF TGTGCCAGCAGTGAAACTAGCGGGAGCCGCACAGATACGCAGTATTTT
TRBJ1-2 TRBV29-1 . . CSVDSGAGGYTF TGCAGCGTTGATTCAGGGGCCGGCGGCTACACCTTC
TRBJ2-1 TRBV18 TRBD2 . CASSPRRWREGSANEQFF TGTGCCAGTTCACCACGAAGATGGCGGGAGGGATCGGCGAATGAGCAGTTCTTC
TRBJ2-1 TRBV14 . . CASSQDRVYQGQFF TGTGCCAGCAGCCAAGACCGGGTGTACCAGGGTCAGTTCTTC
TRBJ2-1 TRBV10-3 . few CAIQTQAGQYNEQFF TGTGCCATCCAAACTCAGGCGGGCCAGTACAATGAGCAGTTCTTC
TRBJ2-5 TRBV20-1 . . CGAQTGALGKTQYF TGCGGTGCCCAAACGGGGGCCCTGGGGAAGACCCAGTACTTC
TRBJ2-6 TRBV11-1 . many CASRADEANVLTF TGTGCCAGCAGAGCTGATGAGGCCAACGTCCTGACTTTC
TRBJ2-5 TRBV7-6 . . CASSLVPTGDKTQYF TGTGCCAGCAGCTTAGTCCCGACAGGCGATAAGACCCAGTACTTC
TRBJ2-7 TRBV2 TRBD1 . CASSKTGADYNEQYF TGTGCCAGCAGTAAGACAGGGGCCGACTACAATGAGCAGTACTTC
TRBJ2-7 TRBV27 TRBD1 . CANSFVATGPYEQYF TGTGCCAACAGTTTTGTCGCGACAGGGCCCTACGAGCAGTACTTC
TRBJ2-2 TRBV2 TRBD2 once CASSETSGMAGELFF TGTGCCAGCAGTGAGACTAGCGGGATGGCCGGGGAGCTGTTTTTT
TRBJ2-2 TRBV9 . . CASSVLEITGELFF TGTGCCAGCAGCGTACTAGAAATCACCGGGGAGCTGTTTTTT
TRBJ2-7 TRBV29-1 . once CSVGLASEPYEQYF TGCAGCGTTGGGTTGGCGTCGGAACCCTACGAGCAGTACTTC
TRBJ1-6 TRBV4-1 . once CASSPWTGLENSPLHF TGCGCCAGCAGCCCCTGGACGGGTCTGGAGAATTCACCCCTCCACTTT
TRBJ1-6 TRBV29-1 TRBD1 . CSVEVDRANSPLHF TGCAGCGTTGAAGTAGACAGGGCTAATTCACCCCTCCACTTT
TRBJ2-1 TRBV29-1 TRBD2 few CSVGETSGTYNEQFF TGCAGCGTTGGGGAGACTAGCGGGACCTACAATGAGCAGTTCTTC
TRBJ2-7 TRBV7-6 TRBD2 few CASSFSSGEGEQYF TGTGCCAGCAGCTTCTCTAGCGGGGAGGGCGAGCAGTACTTC
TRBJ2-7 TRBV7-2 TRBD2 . CASSSWTSGRATPQQYF TGTGCCAGCAGCTCATGGACTAGCGGGAGGGCTACCCCCCAGCAGTACTTC
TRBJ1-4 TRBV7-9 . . CASSIGRERVEREKLFF TGTGCCAGCAGCATTGGGCGGGAAAGGGTCGAGAGAGAAAAACTGTTTTTT
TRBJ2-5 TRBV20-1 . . CSATGTSQETQYF TGCAGTGCCACCGGGACCTCTCAAGAGACCCAGTACTTC